The next 28 T cell receptor beta chains were all read from a single sample in a study of CD8+CD57+ T cells in acquired aplastic anemia. Before being chosen for sequencing, patients had shown CD8+CD57+ cell expansion by flow cytometry. The TCR beta profiling, which covered VDJ combination and CDR3 sequence, was carried out using genomic DNA as the template. Each CDR3 protein gets one entry after TCRdb re-called the reads with MiXCR. The repertoire holds 150,000 to 180,000 distinct CDR3 sequences, with around half as singletons. Sequencing used sorted CD4+, CD8+, or CD8+CD57+ T cells (not recorded which) from PBMCs. All receptors come from a human donor with aplastic anemia.

The chain has TRBV24-1 and TRBJ1-5; 8 bases fit TRBD1. Losses at the gene ends were 3 bases for V and 0 bases for J; bases not matched to a gene: 24. The CDR3 length is 23 residues. The V gene's germline CDR1 is KGHDR and CDR2 SFDVKD. CDR3 loop: CATSDPSDRVTILCRYSNQPQHF. The CDR3 nucleotides read TGTGCCACCAGTGATCCCTCGGACAGGGTAACGATCCTATGCCGCTATAGCAATCAGCCCCAGCATTTT.

This chain connects TRBV7-3 to TRBJ2-3; perhaps TRBD2 as D (5 bases). The germline gives CDR1 SGHTA, CDR2 FQGTGA. V was shortened by 2 bases and J by 6 bases, with 9 bases between the two germline ends. This CDR3 spans 13 amino acids. Written as DNA, the CDR3 is TGTGCCAGCAGCTTATTCGGGAAGGATACGCAGTATTTT. Its protein product is CASSLFGKDTQYF. Together with reference TRBV7-3 and TRBJ2-3, the CDR3 gives the full variable domain: GAGVSQTPSNKVTEKGKYVELRCDPISGHTALYWYRQSLGQGPEFLIYFQGTGAADDSGLPNDRFFAVRPEGSVSTLKIQRTERGDSAVYLCASSLFGKDTQYFGPGTRLTVL.

This clonotype was seen at least ten times. CDR3 sequence (DNA): TGTGCCAGTAGCCGCAGGGGGGAGTCCTACGAGCAGTACTTC. Its translation is CASSRRGESYEQYF. This chain joins TRBV19 and TRBJ2-7; tentative D call: TRBD1 (7 bases). V was clipped by 6 bases and J by 1 base, with 13 bases between them. The CDR3 length is 14 residues. Germline V gene lookup returns CDR1 LNHDA and CDR2 SQIVND (reference sequence).

This clonotype was picked up many times. The chain couples TRBV13 to TRBJ1-2; unclear D gene. CDR1 PRHDT and CDR2 FYEKMQ come from the germline V gene (reference sequence). The CDR3 consists of 11 residues. Trimming took off 5 bases at V and 8 bases at J, with 9 bases between the two ends. The CDR3 sequence is CASSPTEGYTF. CDR3 in DNA: TGTGCCAGCAGCCCTACCGAGGGCTACACCTTC.

This clonotype was picked up many times. CDR3 sequence (DNA): TGTGCCAGCAGCCAAGACTCAGCGGGCCAACTTTACAATGAGCAGTTCTTC. This codes for CASSQDSAGQLYNEQFF. The genes are TRBV14 and TRBJ2-1, with a tentative D call TRBD2 (6 bases). Trimming shortened V by 0 bases and J by 4 bases, and 16 bases separated the two germline ends. CDR3 length equals 17 residues. Germline V gives CDR1 SGHDN, CDR2 FVKESK.

The chain links TRBV5-1 to TRBJ2-3; TRBD1 matches at 9 bases. CDR3 length equals 16 residues. Germline lookup yields CDR1 SGHRS and CDR2 YFSETQ. Trimming cost V 4 bases and J 4 bases; bases outside gene matches: 10. For the CDR3, the DNA is TGCGCCAGCAGCGCCCCGGGACAGGGTTTGGCAGATACGCAGTATTTT. As protein: CASSAPGQGLADTQYF.

This clonotype was seen at least ten times. The chain has TRBV12-3 or TRBV12-4 and TRBJ2-2, with TRBD2 as a possible D gene (7 bases). This CDR3 is built from 15 residues. The ends were cut back, 10 bases at V and 2 bases at J, with 17 bases in the middle. The CDR3 here is CATREGGLNTGELFF. The CDR3 bases are TGTGCCACCAGGGAGGGGGGGCTTAACACCGGGGAGCTGTTTTTT.

V and J are TRBV7-2 and TRBJ1-6; D not resolved. Trimming shortened V by 1 base and J by 9 bases, and 7 bases separated the two germline ends. The CDR3 totals 13 residues. Germline V lookup: CDR1 SGHTA, CDR2 FQGNSA. CDR3 bases: TGTGCCAGCAGCTTAGACATGTTTTCACCCCTCCACTTT. It translates to CASSLDMFSPLHF.

Of note for this clonotype: Possible read error: a much larger clone is one base away. Because the CDR3's place on the DNA is in doubt, the DNA is left out and the CDR3 is given as listed by TCRdb. V and J are TRBV20-1 and TRBJ2-4; the table gives TRBD1 as D, unverified against the DNA. Both ends counted, the CDR3 spans 15 residues. Germline CDR1 is DFQATT and CDR2 is SNEGSKA (reference sequence). CDR3 protein: CSAEDFRGSPNIQYF.

Many counts were recorded for this clonotype. The gene calls are TRBV7-9 and TRBJ1-6; the D is unclear. The CDR3 is 17 amino acids. V gave up 5 bases and J gave up 5 bases, with 19 bases separating them. Germline CDR1 reads SEHNR; CDR2 reads FQNEAQ (reference sequence). CDR3 sequence: CASSAFTSGANNSPLHF. The CDR3 region has the DNA TGTGCCAGCAGCGCTTTCACAAGCGGCGCTAATAATTCACCCCTCCACTTT.

Ten or more counts support this clonotype. The J gene is TRBJ1-2, the V gene TRBV6-5, with D possibly being TRBD1 (5 bases). The length of the CDR3 is 15 residues. V lost 0 bases, J lost 5 bases, and 13 bases lay in between. Germline V gene sequence: CDR1 MNHEY, CDR2 SVGAGI. CDR3 sequence reads: CASSYSEWDGYGYTF. The DNA for the CDR3 is TGTGCCAGCAGTTACTCGGAATGGGACGGGTATGGCTACACCTTC.

The rearrangement joins TRBV25-1 to TRBJ2-5; tentative D call: TRBD1 (5 bases). The germline gives CDR1 MGHDK, CDR2 SYGVNS. Trimming took off 4 bases at V and 0 bases at J, with 12 bases between the two ends. This CDR3 spans 15 amino acids. The CDR3 nucleotides read TGTGCCAGCAGTGCCGACAGACAGTACCAAGAGACCCAGTACTTC. Protein product: CASSADRQYQETQYF.

The chain is built from TRBV10-3 and TRBJ2-5, with D possibly matching TRBD2 (5 bases). The CDR3 spans 12 residues. Germline V gene sequence: CDR1 ENHRY, CDR2 SYGVKD. The ends were cut back, 11 bases at V and 2 bases at J, with 12 bases in the middle. The CDR3, as DNA: TGTGCCGCGTCTGGACTGCAAGAGACCCAGTACTTC. This encodes CAASGLQETQYF.

The count of this clonotype is one. CDR3: CASSEVGGDSYEQYF. As DNA, the CDR3 is TGTGCCAGCAGCGAGGTGGGGGGGGACAGCTACGAGCAGTACTTC. The chain carries TRBV11-2 and TRBJ2-7; D may be TRBD1 or TRBD2 (7 bases each). CDR3 length equals 15 residues. Trimming cost V 5 bases and J 3 bases, with 17 bases left between them. Germline V gene lookup returns CDR1 SGHAT and CDR2 FQNNGV.

In its sample, this clonotype was seen a few times. The CDR3 protein is CASSQIAGGRDEQFF. The DNA for the CDR3 is TGTGCCAGCAGCCAGATAGCGGGGGGGCGGGATGAGCAGTTCTTC. The V gene is TRBV5-4, the J gene TRBJ2-1; 11 nucleotides align to TRBD2. V was clipped by 4 bases and J by 8 bases; unmatched bases: 8. This CDR3 contains 15 residues. The germline V gene has CDR1 SGHNT and CDR2 YYREEE (reference sequence).

The table lists this clonotype with many counts. The chain couples TRBV7-9 to TRBJ2-1; 9 bases align to TRBD2. The CDR3 runs to 15 residues. CDR1 and CDR2 (germline): SEHNR, FQNEAQ (reference sequence). The V gene end was trimmed by 1 base and the J gene end by 6 bases; junction bases not matched to a gene: 4. The CDR3 bases are TGTGCCAGCAGCTTAGGGCGGGGGGGGTTCAATGAGCAGTTCTTC. Residues: CASSLGRGGFNEQFF.

Concerning this clonotype: This may be a read error: a much more frequent sequence differs by one nucleotide. The rearrangement joins TRBV10-3 to TRBJ1-2; possible D gene TRBD1, 6 bases. Trimming pared 3 bases from V and 6 bases from J, leaving 17 bases between. The CDR3 extends over 15 amino acids. Germline CDR1 ENHRY, CDR2 SYGVKD. Here the CDR3 DNA reads TGTGCCATCAGTGAAGGAGGATGGGGGCCCGATGGCTACACCTTC. Amino acids: CAISEGGWGPDGYTF.

The rearrangement joins TRBV20-1 to TRBJ2-7; 9 bases match TRBD1. The germline CDR1 and CDR2 sequences are DFQATT and SNEGSKA (reference sequence). Losses at the gene ends were 5 bases for V and 0 bases for J; bases not matched to a gene: 2. The CDR3 runs to 13 residues. The CDR3 here is CSARDRVSYEQYF. In nucleotides, the CDR3 is TGCAGTGCTCGGGACAGGGTCTCCTACGAGCAGTACTTC.

The chain's CDR3 is CASSFRGWQETQYF. The CDR3 DNA reads as TGTGCCAGCAGTTTCCGGGGGTGGCAAGAGACCCAGTACTTC. The V and J genes are TRBV12-3 or TRBV12-4 and TRBJ2-5; possible D gene TRBD2, 6 bases. V lost 3 bases, J lost 2 bases, and 10 bases lay in between. This CDR3 has 14 residues.

This clonotype occurred many times. This chain joins TRBV2 and TRBJ1-2; possible D gene TRBD1, 6 bases. V lost 0 bases and J lost 2, with 19 bases in between. From germline, CDR1 is SNHLY and CDR2 FYNNEI. The CDR3 has 18 residues. CDR3 sequence (DNA): TGTGCCAGCAGTGAAGCGAAGAGGGGGAAAACCCTGAACTATGGCTACACCTTC. Translating it yields CASSEAKRGKTLNYGYTF.

This clonotype was seen more than once but under ten times. This chain uses TRBV19 with TRBJ2-7; D not resolved. The CDR3 covers 15 residues. Germline V gives CDR1 LNHDA, CDR2 SQIVND (reference sequence). V lost 8 bases, J lost 5 bases, and 22 bases lay in between. CDR3 region: CASLEKGLGRNEQYF. CDR3 bases: TGTGCCAGTCTGGAGAAGGGTCTTGGAAGGAACGAGCAGTACTTC.

This clonotype has a handful of counts. With a much larger clone just one base away, this may be a read error. The V call is TRBV5-1, the J call TRBJ1-1, with a tentative D call TRBD1 (5 bases). The CDR3 is made up of 14 amino acids. Germline V gene sequence: CDR1 SGHRS, CDR2 YFSETQ. The CDR3 protein is CAGSLGRGGTEAFF. The CDR3 DNA reads TGCGCCGGCAGCTTGGGAAGGGGTGGGACTGAAGCTTTCTTT.

The chain combines TRBV6-2 or TRBV6-3 with TRBJ1-2; no clear D gene. Trimming pared 7 bases from V and 2 bases from J, leaving 8 bases between. The CDR3 length is 12 residues. Germline V lookup: CDR1 MNHEY, CDR2 SVGEGT. The CDR3 region is CASMGGNYGYTF. In DNA form, the CDR3 reads TGTGCCAGCATGGGCGGCAACTATGGCTACACCTTC.

This clonotype was counted a few times. This rearrangement joins TRBV24-1 to TRBJ2-3; maybe TRBD1 (6 bases). V lost 3 bases and J 8 bases, leaving 14 bases between the germline ends. The CDR3 spans 14 residues. Germline V gives CDR1 KGHDR, CDR2 SFDVKD. The CDR3 is CATSDPGQQGTQYF. The CDR3 nucleotides read TGTGCCACCAGTGATCCCGGACAGCAAGGTACGCAGTATTTT.

The gene calls are TRBV2 and TRBJ1-1; D is unclear. V lost 0 bases and J lost 8, with 4 bases in between. This CDR3 has 11 amino acids. Germline values: CDR1 SNHLY, CDR2 FYNNEI. CDR3 region: CASSEAPEAFF. The CDR3 DNA is TGTGCCAGCAGTGAAGCCCCCGAAGCTTTCTTT.

The gene calls are TRBV10-3 and TRBJ2-7, with 8 bases identical to TRBD2. Germline V gene sequence: CDR1 ENHRY, CDR2 SYGVKD. V gave up 6 bases and J gave up 7 bases; unmatched junction bases: 14. This CDR3 region has 15 residues. The CDR3 is CAIRGGIAGTGEQYF. The CDR3, as DNA: TGTGCCATCAGGGGTGGAATAGCGGGAACGGGAGAGCAGTACTTC.

This clonotype has a count of ten or more. The rearrangement joins TRBV14 to TRBJ2-5; 8 bases map to TRBD1. Unmatched junction bases numbered 8, after V lost 0 bases and J lost 5 bases. Germline loops: CDR1 SGHDN, CDR2 FVKESK. The CDR3 spans 16 residues. In DNA form, the CDR3 reads TGTGCCAGCAGCCAAGACGAGGACAGGGATGGGGAGACCCAGTACTTC. The encoded protein is CASSQDEDRDGETQYF.

Many counts were recorded for this clonotype. The DNA of the CDR3 is TGTGCCAGTAGTATAGCCACGGGGGGGCGAGGGGAGCAGTTCTTC. Amino acids: CASSIATGGRGEQFF. The J gene is TRBJ2-1, the V gene TRBV19, with TRBD2 matching over 8 bases. The CDR3 extends over 15 amino acids. Germline CDR1 is LNHDA and CDR2 is SQIVND (reference sequence). The junction had 9 bases not matched to a gene; V was cut back by 1 base and J by 10 bases.